Following are 3 T cell receptor beta chains from one sample sequenced in a study of blood T cell repertoires in COVID-19. The data were produced by immunoSEQ multiplex PCR, yet TCRdb's version contains in-frame clones alone and is incomplete. Among over 90,000 clones, roughly four fifths were seen once, and the ten largest hold 4% to 5.5%. Sequencing was carried out using peripheral blood. All receptors derive from a man older than 75 with COVID-19, enrolled during active disease.

The V call is TRBV7-3, the J call TRBJ2-2; D is undetermined. Germline values: CDR1 SGHTA, CDR2 FQGTGA. Trimming took 0 bases from V and 3 from J, leaving 11 bases between them. This CDR3 region has 16 residues. The CDR3 spells CASSLTLGRYTGELFF. Here the CDR3 DNA reads TGTGCCAGCAGCTTAACGTTGGGCAGGTACACCGGGGAGCTGTTTTTT.

This chain uses TRBV15 with TRBJ1-4; D possibly corresponds to TRBD1 (5 bases). Trimming cost V 5 bases and J 4 bases, with 17 bases left between them. Germline CDR1 reads LNHNV; CDR2 reads YYDKDF (reference sequence). This CDR3 spans 16 amino acids. DNA for the CDR3: TGTGCCACCAGCGGCGCTCCGACAGCTTTTAATGAAAAACTGTTTTTT. Translating gives CATSGAPTAFNEKLFF.

There are a few counts of this clone. V usage is TRBV21-1 and J usage is TRBJ2-7; the D call of TRBD1 is as the table states it, not checked on the DNA. TRBV21-1 is classified as a pseudogene. The CDR3 runs 18 residues. The CDR3 nucleotides read TGTGCCAGCAGCAATAGGCGGGACAGGGAGGAGGGCCGCTACGAGCAGTACTTC. It codes for CASSNRRDREEGRYEQYF.